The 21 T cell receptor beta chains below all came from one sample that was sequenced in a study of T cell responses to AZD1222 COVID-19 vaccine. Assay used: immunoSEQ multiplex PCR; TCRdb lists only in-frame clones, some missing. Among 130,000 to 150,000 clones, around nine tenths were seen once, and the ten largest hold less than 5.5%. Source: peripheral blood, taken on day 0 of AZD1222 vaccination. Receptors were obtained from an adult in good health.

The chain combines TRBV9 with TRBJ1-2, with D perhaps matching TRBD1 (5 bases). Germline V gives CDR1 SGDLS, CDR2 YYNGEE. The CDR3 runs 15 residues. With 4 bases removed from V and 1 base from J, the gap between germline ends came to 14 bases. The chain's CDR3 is CASSLRDRDNYGYTF. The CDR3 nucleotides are TGTGCCAGCAGCCTCCGGGACCGCGATAACTATGGCTACACCTTC.

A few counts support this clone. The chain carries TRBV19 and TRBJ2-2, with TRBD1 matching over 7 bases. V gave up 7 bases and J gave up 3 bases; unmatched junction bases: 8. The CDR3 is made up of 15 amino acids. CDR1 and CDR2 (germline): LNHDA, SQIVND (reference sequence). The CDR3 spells CASKASRGYTGELFF. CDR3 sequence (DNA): TGTGCCAGTAAAGCGTCCAGGGGGTACACCGGGGAGCTGTTTTTT.

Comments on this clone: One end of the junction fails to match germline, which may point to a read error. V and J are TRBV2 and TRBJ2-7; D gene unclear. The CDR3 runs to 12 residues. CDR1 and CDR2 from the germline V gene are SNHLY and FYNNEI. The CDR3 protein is CASSEAVGKYHF. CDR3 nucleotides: TGTGCCAGCAGTGAGGCAGTGGGAAAATACCACTTC.

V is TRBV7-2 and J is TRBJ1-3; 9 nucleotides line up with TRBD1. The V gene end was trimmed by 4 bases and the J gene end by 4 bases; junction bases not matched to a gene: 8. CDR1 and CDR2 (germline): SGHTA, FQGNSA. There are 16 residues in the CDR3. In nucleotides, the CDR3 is TGTGCCAGCAGCTCACCGGGACAGGGAGTAGGAAACACCATATATTTT. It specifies CASSSPGQGVGNTIYF.

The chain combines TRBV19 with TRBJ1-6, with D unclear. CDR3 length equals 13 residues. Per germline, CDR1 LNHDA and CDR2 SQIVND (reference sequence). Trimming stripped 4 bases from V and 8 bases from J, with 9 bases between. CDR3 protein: CASSNQEYSPLHF. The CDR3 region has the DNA TGTGCCAGTAGTAATCAGGAATATTCACCCCTCCACTTT.

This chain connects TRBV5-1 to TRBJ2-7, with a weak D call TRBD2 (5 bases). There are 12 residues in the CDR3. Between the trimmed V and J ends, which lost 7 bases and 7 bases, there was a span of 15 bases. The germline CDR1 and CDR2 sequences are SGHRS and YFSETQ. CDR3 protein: CASFLEAAEQYF. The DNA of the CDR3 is TGCGCCAGCTTCTTGGAGGCGGCGGAGCAGTACTTC.

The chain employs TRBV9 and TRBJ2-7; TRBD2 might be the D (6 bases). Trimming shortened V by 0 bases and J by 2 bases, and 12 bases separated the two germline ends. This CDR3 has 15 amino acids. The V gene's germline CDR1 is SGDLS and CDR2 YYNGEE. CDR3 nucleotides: TGTGCCAGCAGCGTAGGAGACTCGGGGGCCTACGAGCAGTACTTC. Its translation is CASSVGDSGAYEQYF.

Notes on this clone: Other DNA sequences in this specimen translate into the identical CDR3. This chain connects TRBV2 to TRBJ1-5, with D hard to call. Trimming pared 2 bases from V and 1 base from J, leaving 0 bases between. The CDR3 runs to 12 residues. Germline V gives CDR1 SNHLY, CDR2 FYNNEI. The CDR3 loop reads CASSESNQPQHF. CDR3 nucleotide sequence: TGTGCCAGCAGTGAAAGCAATCAGCCCCAGCATTTT.

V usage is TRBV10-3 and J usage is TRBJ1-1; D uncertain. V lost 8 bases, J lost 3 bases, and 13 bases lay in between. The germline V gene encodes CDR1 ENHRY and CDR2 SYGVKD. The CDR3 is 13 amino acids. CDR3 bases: TGTGCCATCTCGGGCACGGCTGACACTGAAGCTTTCTTT. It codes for CAISGTADTEAFF.

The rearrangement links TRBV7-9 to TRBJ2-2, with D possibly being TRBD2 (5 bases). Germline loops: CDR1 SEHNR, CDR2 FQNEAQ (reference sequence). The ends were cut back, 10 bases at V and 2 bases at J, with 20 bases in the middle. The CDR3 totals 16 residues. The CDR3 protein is CATPLDTGSNTGELFF. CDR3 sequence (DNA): TGTGCCACCCCACTAGACACGGGGTCCAACACCGGGGAGCTGTTTTTT.

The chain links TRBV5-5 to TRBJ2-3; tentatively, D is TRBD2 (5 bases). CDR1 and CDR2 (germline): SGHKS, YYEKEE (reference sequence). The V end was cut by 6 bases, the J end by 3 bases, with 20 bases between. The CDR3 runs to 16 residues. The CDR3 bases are TGTGCCAGCACCCCAATTAGGGCTACGGGGACAGATACGCAGTATTTT. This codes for CASTPIRATGTDTQYF. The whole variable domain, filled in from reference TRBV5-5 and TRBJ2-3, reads DAGVTQSPTHLIKTRGQQVTLRCSPISGHKSVSWYQQVLGQGPQFIFQYYEKEERGRGNFPDRFSARQFPNYSSELNVNALLLGDSALYLCASTPIRATGTDTQYFGPGTRLTVL.

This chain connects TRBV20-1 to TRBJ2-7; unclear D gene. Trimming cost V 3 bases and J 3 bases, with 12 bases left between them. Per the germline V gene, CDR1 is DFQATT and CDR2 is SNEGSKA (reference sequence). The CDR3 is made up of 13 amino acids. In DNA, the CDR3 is TGCAGTGCTAGTATAAGCCTACTCTACGAGCAGTACTTC. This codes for CSASISLLYEQYF.

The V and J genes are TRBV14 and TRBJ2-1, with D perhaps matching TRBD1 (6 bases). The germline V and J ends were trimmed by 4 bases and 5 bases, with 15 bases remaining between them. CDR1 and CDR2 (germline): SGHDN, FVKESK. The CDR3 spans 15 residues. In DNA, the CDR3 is TGTGCCAGCAGCCGGATGAGGACAGCACACAATGAGCAGTTCTTC. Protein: CASSRMRTAHNEQFF.

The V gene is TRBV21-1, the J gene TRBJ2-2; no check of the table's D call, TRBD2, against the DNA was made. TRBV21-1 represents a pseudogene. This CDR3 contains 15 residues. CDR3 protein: CASSKVRGCSRELFF. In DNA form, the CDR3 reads TGTGCCAGCAGCAAAGTTCGGGGATGTAGCAGGGAGCTGTTTTTT.

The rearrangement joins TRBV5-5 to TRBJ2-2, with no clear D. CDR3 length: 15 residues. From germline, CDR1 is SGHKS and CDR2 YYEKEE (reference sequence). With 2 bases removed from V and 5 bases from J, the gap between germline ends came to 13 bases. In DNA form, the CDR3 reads TGTGCCAGCAGCTTCACTACCGACATAACCGGGGAGCTGTTTTTT. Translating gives CASSFTTDITGELFF.

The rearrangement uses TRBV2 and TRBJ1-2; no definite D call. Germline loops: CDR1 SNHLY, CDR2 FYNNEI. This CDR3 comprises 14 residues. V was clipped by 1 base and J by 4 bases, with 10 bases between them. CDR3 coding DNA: TGTGCCAGCAGTGAAGGGGGTACCCGCTATGGCTACACCTTC. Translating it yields CASSEGGTRYGYTF.

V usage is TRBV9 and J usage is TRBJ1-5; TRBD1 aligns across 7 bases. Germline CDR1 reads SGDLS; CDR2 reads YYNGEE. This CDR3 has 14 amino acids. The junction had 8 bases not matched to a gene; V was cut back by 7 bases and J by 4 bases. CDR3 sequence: CASSRDSLNQPQHF. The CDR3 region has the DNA TGTGCCAGCTCAAGGGACAGCCTTAATCAGCCCCAGCATTTT.

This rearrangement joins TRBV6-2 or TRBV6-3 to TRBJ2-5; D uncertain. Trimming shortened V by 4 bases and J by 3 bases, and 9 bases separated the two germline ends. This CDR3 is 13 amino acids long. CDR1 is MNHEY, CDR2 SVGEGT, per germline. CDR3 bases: TGTGCCAGCAGTTTTGCTGGGGAAGAGACCCAGTACTTC. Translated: CASSFAGEETQYF.

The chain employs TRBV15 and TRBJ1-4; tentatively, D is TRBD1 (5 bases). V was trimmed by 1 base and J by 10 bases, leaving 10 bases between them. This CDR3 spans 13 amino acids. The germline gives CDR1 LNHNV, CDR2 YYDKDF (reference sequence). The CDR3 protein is CATSRGAGGKLFF. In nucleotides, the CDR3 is TGTGCCACCAGCAGAGGGGCGGGGGGAAAACTGTTTTTT.

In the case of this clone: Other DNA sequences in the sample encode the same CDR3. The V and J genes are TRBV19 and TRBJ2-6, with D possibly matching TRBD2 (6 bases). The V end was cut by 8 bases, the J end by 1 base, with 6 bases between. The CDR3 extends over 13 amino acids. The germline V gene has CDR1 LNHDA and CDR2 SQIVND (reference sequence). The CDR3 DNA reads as TGTGCCAGTCGGGGGTCTGGGGCCAACGTCCTGACTTTC. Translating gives CASRGSGANVLTF.

This chain's CDR3 is CASRDSPYNEQFF. The CDR3, as DNA: TGTGCCAGCAGGGATTCCCCCTACAATGAGCAGTTCTTC. The chain joins TRBV27 to TRBJ2-1; D is uncertain. Germline V gives CDR1 MNHEY, CDR2 SMNVEV (reference sequence). V was clipped by 6 bases and J by 2 bases, with 8 bases between them. The CDR3 extends over 13 amino acids.